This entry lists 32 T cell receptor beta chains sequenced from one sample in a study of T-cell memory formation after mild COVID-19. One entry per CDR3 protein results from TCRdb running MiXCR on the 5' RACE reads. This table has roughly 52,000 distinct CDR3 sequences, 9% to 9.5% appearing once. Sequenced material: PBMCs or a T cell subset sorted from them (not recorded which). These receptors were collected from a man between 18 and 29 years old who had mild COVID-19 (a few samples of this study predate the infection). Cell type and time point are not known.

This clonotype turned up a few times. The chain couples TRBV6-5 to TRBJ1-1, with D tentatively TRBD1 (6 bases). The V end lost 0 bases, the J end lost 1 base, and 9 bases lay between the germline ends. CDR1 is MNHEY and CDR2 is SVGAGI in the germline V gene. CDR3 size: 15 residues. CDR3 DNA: TGTGCCAGCAGTTACTCGGCAGGGGCGAACACTGAAGCTTTCTTT. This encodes CASSYSAGANTEAFF.

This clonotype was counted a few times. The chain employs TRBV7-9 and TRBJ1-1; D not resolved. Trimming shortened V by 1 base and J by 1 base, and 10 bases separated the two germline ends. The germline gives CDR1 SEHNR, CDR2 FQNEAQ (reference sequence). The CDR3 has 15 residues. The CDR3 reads CASSLVRGENTEAFF. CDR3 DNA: TGTGCCAGCAGCTTAGTACGCGGGGAGAACACTGAAGCTTTCTTT.

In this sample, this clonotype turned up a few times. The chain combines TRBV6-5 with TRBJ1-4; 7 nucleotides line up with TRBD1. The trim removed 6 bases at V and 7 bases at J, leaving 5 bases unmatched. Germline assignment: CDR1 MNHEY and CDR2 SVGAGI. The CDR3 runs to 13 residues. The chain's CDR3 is CASRRQGGEKLFF. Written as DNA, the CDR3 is TGTGCCAGCAGGCGACAGGGAGGTGAAAAACTGTTTTTT.

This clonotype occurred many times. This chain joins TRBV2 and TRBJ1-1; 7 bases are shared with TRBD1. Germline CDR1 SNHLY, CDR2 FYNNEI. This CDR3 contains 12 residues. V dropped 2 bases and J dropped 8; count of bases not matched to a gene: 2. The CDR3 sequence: CASSEQGVEAFF. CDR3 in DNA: TGTGCCAGCAGTGAACAGGGGGTGGAAGCTTTCTTT.

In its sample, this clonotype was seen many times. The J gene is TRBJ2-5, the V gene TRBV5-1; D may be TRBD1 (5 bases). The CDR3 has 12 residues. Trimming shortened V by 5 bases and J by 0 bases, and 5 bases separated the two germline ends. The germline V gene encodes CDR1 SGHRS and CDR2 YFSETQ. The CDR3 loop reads CASRTDQETQYF. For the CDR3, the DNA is TGCGCCAGCAGGACAGACCAAGAGACCCAGTACTTC.

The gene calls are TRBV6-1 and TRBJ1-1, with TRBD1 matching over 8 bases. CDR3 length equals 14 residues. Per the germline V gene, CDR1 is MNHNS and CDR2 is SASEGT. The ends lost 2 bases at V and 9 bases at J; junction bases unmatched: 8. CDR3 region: CASSEMYRRGQAFF. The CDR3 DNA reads TGTGCCAGCAGTGAAATGTATCGCAGGGGGCAAGCTTTCTTT.

Here the CDR3 reads CASSLAVGDISTGELFF. The DNA for the CDR3 is TGCGCCAGCAGCTTGGCCGTGGGGGACATAAGCACCGGGGAGCTGTTTTTT. The rearrangement links TRBV5-1 to TRBJ2-2, with TRBD1 as a possible D gene (6 bases). CDR1 SGHRS and CDR2 YFSETQ come from the germline V gene. Trimming removed 0 bases from V and 4 bases from J, with 16 bases in between. The CDR3 sequence is 17 residues long. Complete variable domain (other parts from reference TRBV5-1 and TRBJ2-2): KAGVTQTPRYLIKTRGQQVTLSCSPISGHRSVSWYQQTPGQGLQFLFEYFSETQRNKGNFPGRFSGRQFSNSRSEMNVSTLELGDSALYLCASSLAVGDISTGELFFGEGSRLTVL.

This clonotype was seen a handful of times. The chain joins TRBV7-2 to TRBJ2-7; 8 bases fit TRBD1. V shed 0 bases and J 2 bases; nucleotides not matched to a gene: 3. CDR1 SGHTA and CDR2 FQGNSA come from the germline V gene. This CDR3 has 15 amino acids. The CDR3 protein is CASSLAGTGPYEQYF. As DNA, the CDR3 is TGTGCCAGCAGCTTAGCCGGGACAGGACCCTACGAGCAGTACTTC. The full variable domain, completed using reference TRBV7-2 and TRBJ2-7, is GAGVSQSPSNKVTEKGKDVELRCDPISGHTALYWYRQSLGQGLEFLIYFQGNSAPDKSGLPSDRFSAERTGGSVSTLTIQRTQQEDSAVYLCASSLAGTGPYEQYFGPGTRLTVT.

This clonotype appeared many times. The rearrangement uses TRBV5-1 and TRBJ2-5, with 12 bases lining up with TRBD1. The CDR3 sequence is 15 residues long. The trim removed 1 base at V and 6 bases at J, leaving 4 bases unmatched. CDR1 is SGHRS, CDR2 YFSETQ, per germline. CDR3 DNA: TGCGCCAGCAGCTTGAGGGACAGGGGGCGGCAGACCCAGTACTTC. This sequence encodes CASSLRDRGRQTQYF.

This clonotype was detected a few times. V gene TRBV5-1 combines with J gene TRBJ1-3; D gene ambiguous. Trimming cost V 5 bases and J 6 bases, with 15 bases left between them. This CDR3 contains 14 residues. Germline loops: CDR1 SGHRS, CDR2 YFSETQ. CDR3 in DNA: TGCGCCAGCAGTCGGGGAGGGCAGGAAAACACCATATATTTT. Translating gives CASSRGGQENTIYF.

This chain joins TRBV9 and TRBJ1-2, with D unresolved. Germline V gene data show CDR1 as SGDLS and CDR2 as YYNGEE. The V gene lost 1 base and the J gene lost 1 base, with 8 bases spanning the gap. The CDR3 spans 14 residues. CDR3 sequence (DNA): TGTGCCAGCAGCGTATCAGTCAGTAACTATGGCTACACCTTC. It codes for CASSVSVSNYGYTF.

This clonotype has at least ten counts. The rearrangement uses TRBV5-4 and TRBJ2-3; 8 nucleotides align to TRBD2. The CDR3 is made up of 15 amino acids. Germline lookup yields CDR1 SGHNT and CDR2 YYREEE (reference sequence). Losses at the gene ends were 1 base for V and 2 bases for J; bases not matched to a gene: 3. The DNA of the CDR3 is TGTGCCAGCAGCTTGACTAGCGGATACACAGATACGCAGTATTTT. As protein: CASSLTSGYTDTQYF.

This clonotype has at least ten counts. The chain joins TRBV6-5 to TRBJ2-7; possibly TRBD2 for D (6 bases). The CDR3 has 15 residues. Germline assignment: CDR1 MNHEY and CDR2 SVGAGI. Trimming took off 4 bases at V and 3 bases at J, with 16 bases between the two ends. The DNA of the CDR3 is TGTGCCAGCAGTTCACTACGGCAGGAGGGCTACGAGCAGTACTTC. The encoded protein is CASSSLRQEGYEQYF.

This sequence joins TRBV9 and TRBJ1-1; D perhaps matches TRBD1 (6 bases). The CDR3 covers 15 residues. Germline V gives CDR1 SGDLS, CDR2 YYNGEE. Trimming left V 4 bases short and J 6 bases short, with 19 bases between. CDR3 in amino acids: CASSRQANRGAEAFF. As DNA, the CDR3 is TGTGCCAGCAGCCGACAGGCCAATAGAGGCGCTGAAGCTTTCTTT. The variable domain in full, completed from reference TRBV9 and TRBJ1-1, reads DSGVTQTPKHLITATGQRVTLRCSPRSGDLSVYWYQQSLDQGLQFLIQYYNGEERAKGNILERFSAQQFPDLHSELNLSSLELGDSALYFCASSRQANRGAEAFFGQGTRLTVV.

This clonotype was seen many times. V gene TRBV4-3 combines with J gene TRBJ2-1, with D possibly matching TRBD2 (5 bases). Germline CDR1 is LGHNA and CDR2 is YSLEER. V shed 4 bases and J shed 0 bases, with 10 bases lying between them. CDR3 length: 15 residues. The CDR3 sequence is CASSRRSGSYNEQFF. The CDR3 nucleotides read TGCGCCAGCAGCCGGAGGTCCGGCTCCTACAATGAGCAGTTCTTC.

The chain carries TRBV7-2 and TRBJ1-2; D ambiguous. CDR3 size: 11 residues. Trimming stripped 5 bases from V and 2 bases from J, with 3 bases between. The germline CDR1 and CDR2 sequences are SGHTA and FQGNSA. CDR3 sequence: CASSQNYGYTF. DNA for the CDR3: TGTGCCAGCAGCCAAAACTATGGCTACACCTTC.

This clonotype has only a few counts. The CDR3 loop reads CASSLSVGDTEAFF. The CDR3 DNA sequence: TGTGCCAGCAGTTTATCGGTGGGGGACACTGAAGCTTTCTTT. The chain links TRBV12-3 or TRBV12-4 to TRBJ1-1; D is perhaps TRBD1 (5 bases). The V end was cut by 2 bases, the J end by 3 bases, with 10 bases between. The CDR3 spans 14 residues.

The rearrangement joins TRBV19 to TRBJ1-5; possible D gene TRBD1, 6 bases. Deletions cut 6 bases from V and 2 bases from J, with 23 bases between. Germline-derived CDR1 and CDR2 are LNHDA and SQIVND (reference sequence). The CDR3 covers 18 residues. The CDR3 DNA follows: TGTGCCAGTAGAGGAGGCAGGGGTGAGGGGAATGGCAATCAGCCCCAGCATTTT. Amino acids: CASRGGRGEGNGNQPQHF.

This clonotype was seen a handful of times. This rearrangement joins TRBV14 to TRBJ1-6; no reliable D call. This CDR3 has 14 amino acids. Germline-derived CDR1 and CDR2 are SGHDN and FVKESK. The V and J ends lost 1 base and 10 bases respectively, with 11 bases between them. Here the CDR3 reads CASSQGQGRSPLHF. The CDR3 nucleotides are TGTGCCAGCAGCCAAGGACAAGGGAGGTCACCCCTCCACTTT.

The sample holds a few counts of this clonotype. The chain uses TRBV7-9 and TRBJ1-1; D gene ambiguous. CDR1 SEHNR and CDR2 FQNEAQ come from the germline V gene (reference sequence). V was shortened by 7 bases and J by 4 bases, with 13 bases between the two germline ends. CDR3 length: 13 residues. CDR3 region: CASTTLGSTEAFF. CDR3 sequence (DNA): TGTGCCAGCACCACTCTGGGGAGCACTGAAGCTTTCTTT.

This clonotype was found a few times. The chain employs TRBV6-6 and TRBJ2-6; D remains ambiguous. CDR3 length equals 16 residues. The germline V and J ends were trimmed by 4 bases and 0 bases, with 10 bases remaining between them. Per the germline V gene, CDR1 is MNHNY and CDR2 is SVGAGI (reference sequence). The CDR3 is CASSSEQRSGANVLTF. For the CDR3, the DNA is TGTGCCAGCAGTTCCGAACAGCGCTCTGGGGCCAACGTCCTGACTTTC.

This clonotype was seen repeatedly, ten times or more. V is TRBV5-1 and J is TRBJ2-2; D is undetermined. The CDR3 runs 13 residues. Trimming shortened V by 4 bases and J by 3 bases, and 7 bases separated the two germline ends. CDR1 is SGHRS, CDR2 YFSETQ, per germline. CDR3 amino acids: CASSGLYTGELFF. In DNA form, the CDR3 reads TGCGCCAGCAGCGGTTTGTACACCGGGGAGCTGTTTTTT.

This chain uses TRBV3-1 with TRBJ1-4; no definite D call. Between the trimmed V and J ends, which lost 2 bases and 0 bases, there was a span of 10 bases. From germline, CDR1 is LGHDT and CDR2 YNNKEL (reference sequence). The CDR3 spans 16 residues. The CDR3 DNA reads TGTGCCAGCAGCCAATTTCCAGCCACAACTAATGAAAAACTGTTTTTT. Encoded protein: CASSQFPATTNEKLFF. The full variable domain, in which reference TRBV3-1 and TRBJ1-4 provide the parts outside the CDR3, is DTAVSQTPKYLVTQMGNDKSIKCEQNLGHDTMYWYKQDSKKFLKIMFSYNNKELIINETVPNRFSPKSPDKAHLNLHINSLELGDSAVYFCASSQFPATTNEKLFFGSGTQLSVL.

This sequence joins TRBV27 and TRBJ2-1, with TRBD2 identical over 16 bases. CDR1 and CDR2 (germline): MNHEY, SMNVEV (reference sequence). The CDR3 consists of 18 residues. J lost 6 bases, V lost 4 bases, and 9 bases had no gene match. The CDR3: CASSSPVGLAGGANEQFF. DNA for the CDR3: TGTGCCAGCAGTTCTCCCGTGGGACTAGCGGGGGGGGCCAATGAGCAGTTCTTC.

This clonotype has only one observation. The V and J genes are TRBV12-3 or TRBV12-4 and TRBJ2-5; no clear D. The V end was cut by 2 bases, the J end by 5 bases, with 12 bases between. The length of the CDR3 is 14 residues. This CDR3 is CASSLNPQSETQYF. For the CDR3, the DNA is TGTGCCAGCAGTTTAAACCCCCAATCGGAGACCCAGTACTTC.

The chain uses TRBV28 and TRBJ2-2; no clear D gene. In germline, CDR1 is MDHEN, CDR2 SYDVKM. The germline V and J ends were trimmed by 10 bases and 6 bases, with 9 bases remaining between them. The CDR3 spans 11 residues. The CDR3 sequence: CAISAAGELFF. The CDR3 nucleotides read TGTGCCATATCCGCGGCCGGGGAGCTGTTTTTT.

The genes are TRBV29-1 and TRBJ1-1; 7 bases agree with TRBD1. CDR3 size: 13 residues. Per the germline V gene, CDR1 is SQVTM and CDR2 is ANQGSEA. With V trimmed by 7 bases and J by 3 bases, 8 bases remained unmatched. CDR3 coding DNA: TGCAGCGGGGGGGGGACAGACTACACTGAAGCTTTCTTT. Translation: CSGGGTDYTEAFF. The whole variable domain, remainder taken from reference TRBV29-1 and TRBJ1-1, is SAVISQKPSRDICQRGTSLTIQCQVDSQVTMMFWYRQQPGQSLTLIATANQGSEATYESGFVIDKFPISRPNLTFSTLTVSNMSPEDSSIYLCSGGGTDYTEAFFGQGTRLTVV.

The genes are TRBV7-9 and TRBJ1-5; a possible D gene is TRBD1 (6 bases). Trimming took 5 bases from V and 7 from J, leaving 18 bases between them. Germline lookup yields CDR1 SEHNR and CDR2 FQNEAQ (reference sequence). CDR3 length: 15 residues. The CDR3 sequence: CASSPRGGAEQPQHF. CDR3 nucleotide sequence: TGTGCCAGCAGCCCCCGTGGGGGGGCGGAACAGCCCCAGCATTTT.

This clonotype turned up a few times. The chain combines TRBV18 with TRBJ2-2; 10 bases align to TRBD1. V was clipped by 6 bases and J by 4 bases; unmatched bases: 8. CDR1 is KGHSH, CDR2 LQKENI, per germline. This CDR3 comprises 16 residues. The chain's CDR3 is CASSQTGTGVTGELFF. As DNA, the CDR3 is TGTGCCAGCTCCCAGACTGGGACAGGGGTCACCGGGGAGCTGTTTTTT.

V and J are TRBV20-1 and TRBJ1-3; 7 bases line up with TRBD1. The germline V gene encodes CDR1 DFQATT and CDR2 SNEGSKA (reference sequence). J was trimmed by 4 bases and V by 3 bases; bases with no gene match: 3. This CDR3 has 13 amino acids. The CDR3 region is CSASQGVGNTIYF. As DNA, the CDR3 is TGCAGTGCTAGTCAGGGGGTCGGAAACACCATATATTTT.

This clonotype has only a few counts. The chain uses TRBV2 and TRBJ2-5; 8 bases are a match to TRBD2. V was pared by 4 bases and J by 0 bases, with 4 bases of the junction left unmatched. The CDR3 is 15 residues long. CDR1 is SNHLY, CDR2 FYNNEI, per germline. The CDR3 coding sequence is TGTGCCAGCAGTGTTATTAGCGGGGACCAAGAGACCCAGTACTTC. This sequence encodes CASSVISGDQETQYF.

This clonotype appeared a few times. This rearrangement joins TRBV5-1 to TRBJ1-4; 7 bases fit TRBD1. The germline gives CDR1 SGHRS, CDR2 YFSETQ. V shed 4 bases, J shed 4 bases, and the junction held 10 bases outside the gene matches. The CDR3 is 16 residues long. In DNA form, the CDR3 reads TGCGCCAGCAGCCTTCTCGCGGGACAGTTTAATGAAAAACTGTTTTTT. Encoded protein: CASSLLAGQFNEKLFF.